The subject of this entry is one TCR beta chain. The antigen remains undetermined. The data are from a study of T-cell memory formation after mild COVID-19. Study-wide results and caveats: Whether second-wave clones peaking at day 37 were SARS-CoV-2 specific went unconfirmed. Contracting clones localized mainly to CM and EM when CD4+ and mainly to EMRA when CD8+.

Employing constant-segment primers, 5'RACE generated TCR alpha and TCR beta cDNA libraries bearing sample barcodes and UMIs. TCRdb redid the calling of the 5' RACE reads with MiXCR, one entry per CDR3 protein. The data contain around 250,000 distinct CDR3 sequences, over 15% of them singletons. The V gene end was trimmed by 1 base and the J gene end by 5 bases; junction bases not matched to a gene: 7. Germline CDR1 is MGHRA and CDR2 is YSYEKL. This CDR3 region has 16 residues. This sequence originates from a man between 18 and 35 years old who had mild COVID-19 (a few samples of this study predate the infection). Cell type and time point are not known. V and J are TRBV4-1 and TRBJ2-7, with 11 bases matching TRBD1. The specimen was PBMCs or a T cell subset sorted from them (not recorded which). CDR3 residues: CASSQANRDRGDEQYF. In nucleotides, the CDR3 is TGCGCCAGCAGCCAAGCCAACCGGGACAGGGGGGACGAGCAGTACTTC.